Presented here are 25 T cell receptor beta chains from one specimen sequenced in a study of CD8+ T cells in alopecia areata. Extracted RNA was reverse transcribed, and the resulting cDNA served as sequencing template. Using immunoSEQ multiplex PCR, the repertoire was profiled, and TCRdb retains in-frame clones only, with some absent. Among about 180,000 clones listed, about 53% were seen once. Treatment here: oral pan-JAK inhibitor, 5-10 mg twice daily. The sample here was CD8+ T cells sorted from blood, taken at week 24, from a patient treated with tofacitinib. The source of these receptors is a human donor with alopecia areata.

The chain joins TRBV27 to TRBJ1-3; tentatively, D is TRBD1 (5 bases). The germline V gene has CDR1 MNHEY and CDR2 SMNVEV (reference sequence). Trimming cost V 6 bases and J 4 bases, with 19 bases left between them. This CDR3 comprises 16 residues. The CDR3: CASSSGIPKGGNTIYF. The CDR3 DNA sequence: TGTGCCAGCAGCTCCGGGATCCCGAAGGGGGGAAACACCATATATTTT.

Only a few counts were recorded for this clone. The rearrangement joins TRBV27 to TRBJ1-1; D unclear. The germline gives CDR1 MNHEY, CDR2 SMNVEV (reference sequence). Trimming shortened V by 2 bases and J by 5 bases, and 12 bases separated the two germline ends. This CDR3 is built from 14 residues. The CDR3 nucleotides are TGTGCCAGCAGTTTAATAGTAGGTGGGACTGAAGCTTTCTTT. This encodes CASSLIVGGTEAFF.

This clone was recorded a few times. CDR3 DNA: TGTGCCTGGAGTGTACGGGATTTCGAGGTCCGTCGAGAGACCCAGTACTTC. It is translated as CAWSVRDFEVRRETQYF. This chain links TRBV30 with TRBJ2-5; tentative D call: TRBD2 (5 bases). Trimming stripped 0 bases from V and 4 bases from J, with 21 bases between. Germline V gene sequence: CDR1 GTSNPN, CDR2 SVGIG (reference sequence). The CDR3 contains 17 residues.

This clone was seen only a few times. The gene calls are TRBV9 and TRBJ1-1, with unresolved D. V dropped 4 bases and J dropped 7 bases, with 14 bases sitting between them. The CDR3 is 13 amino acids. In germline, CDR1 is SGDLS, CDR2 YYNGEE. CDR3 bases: TGTGCCAGCAGCCCAGACACCGGGGTTGAAGCTTTCTTT. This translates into CASSPDTGVEAFF.

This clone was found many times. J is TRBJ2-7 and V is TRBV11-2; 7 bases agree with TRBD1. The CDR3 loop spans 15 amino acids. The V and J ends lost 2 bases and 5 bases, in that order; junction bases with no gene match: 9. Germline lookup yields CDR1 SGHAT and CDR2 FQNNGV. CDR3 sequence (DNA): TGTGCCAGCAGCTTATCCGAGACAGGGTTAAACGAGCAGTACTTC. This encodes CASSLSETGLNEQYF. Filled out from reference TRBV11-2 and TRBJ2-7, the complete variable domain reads EAGVAQSPRYKIIEKRQSVAFWCNPISGHATLYWYQQILGQGPKLLIQFQNNGVVDDSQLPKDRFSAERLKGVDSTLKIQPAKLEDSAVYLCASSLSETGLNEQYFGPGTRLTVT.

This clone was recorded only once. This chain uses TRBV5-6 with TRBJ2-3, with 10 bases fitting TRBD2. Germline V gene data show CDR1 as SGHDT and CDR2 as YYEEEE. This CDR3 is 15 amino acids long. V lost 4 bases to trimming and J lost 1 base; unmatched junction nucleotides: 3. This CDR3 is CASSTGTSGTDTQYF. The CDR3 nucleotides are TGTGCCAGCAGCACCGGGACTAGCGGCACAGATACGCAGTATTTT.

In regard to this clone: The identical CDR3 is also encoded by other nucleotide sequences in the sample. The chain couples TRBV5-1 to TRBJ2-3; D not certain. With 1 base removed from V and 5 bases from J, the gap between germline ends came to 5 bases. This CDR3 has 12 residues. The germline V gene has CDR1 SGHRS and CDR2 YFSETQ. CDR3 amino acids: CASSLSGDTQYF. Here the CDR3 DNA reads TGCGCCAGCAGCTTGTCTGGAGATACGCAGTATTTT.

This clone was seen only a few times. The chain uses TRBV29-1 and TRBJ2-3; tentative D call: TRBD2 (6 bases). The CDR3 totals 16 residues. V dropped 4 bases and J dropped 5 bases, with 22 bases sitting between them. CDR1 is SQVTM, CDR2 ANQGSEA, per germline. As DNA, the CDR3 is TGCAGCGTTGGAGTGTCTAGCGCATCCCGAGGAGATACGCAGTATTTT. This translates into CSVGVSSASRGDTQYF.

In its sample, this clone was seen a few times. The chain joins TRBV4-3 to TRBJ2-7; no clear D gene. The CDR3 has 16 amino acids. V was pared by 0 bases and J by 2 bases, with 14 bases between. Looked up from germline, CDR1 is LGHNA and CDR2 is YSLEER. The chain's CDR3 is CASSQDRQGPTYEQYF. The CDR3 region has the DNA TGCGCCAGCAGCCAAGATAGACAAGGGCCGACCTACGAGCAGTACTTC.

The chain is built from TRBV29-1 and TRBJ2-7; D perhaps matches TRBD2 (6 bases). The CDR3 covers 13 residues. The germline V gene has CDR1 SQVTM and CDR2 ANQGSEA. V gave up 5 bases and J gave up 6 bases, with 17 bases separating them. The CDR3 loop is CSVSGGNDREQYF. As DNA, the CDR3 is TGCAGCGTTAGTGGGGGGAACGATCGCGAGCAGTACTTC.

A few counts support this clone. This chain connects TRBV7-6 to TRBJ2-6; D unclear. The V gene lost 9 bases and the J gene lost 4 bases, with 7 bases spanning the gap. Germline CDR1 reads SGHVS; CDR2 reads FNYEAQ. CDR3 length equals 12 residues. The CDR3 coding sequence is TGTGCCAGTACCGGCGGGGCCAACGTCCTGACTTTC. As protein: CASTGGANVLTF.

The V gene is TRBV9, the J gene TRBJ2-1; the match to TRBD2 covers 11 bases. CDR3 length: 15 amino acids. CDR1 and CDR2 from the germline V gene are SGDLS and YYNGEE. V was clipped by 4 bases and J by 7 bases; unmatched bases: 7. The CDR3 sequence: CASSQGSSGGNEQFF. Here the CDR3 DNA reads TGTGCCAGCAGCCAAGGATCTAGCGGGGGGAATGAGCAGTTCTTC.

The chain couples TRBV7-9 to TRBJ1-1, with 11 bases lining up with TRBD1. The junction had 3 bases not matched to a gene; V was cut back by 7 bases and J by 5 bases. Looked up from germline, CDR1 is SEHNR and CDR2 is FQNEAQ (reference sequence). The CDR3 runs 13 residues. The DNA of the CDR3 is TGTGCCAGCATGGGGACAGGGGGTACTGAAGCTTTCTTT. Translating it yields CASMGTGGTEAFF.

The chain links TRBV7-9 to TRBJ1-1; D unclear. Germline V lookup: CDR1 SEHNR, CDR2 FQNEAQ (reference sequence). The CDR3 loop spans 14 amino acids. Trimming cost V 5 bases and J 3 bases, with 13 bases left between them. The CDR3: CASSRREGDTEAFF. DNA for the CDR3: TGTGCCAGCAGCCGAAGGGAAGGTGACACTGAAGCTTTCTTT.

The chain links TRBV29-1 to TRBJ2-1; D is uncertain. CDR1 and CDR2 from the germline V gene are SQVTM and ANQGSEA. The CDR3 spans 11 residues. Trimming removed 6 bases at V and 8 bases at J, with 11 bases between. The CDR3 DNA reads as TGCAGCGTACCATCTAGGGATGAGCAGTTCTTC. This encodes CSVPSRDEQFF.

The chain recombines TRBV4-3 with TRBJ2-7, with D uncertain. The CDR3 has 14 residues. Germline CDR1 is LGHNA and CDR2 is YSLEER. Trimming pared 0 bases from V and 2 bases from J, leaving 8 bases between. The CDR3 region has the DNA TGCGCCAGCAGCCAAGATAAGGGAACCTACGAGCAGTACTTC. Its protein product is CASSQDKGTYEQYF.

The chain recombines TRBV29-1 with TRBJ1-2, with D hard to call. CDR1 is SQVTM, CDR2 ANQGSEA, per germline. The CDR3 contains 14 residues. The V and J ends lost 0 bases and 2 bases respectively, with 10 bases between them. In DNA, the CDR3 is TGCAGCGTTGAAGATCCGGAGGGAAACTATGGCTACACCTTC. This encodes CSVEDPEGNYGYTF.

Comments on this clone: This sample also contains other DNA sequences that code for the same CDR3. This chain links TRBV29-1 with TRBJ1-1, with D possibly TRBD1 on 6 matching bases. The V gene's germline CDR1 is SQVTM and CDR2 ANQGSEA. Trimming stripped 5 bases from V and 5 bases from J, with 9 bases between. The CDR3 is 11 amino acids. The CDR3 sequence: CSVPQGTEAFF. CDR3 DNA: TGCAGCGTTCCCCAGGGGACTGAAGCTTTCTTT.

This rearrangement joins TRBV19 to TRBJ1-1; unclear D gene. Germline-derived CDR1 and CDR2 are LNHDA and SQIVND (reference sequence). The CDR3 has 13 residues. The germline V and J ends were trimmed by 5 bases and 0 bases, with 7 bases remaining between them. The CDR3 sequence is CASSLGMNTEAFF. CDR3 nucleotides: TGTGCCAGTAGTCTCGGGATGAACACTGAAGCTTTCTTT. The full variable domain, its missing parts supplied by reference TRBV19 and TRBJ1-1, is DGGITQSPKYLFRKEGQNVTLSCEQNLNHDAMYWYRQDPGQGLRLIYYSQIVNDFQKGDIAEGYSVSREKKESFPLTVTSAQKNPTAFYLCASSLGMNTEAFFGQGTRLTVV.

CDR3 region: CAWDLIGGTGSTDTQYF. CDR3 DNA sequence: TGTGCCTGGGATCTTATTGGGGGTACTGGTAGCACAGATACGCAGTATTTT. This chain connects TRBV30 to TRBJ2-3; either TRBD1 or TRBD2 may supply D (5 bases each). This CDR3 spans 17 amino acids. CDR1 is GTSNPN, CDR2 SVGIG, per germline (reference sequence). With 5 bases removed from V and 0 bases from J, the gap between germline ends came to 21 bases. Variable domain in full (rest from reference TRBV30 and TRBJ2-3): SQTIHQWPATLVQPVGSPLSLECTVEGTSNPNLYWYRQAAGRGLQLLFYSVGIGQISSEVPQNLSASRPQDRQFILSSKKLLLSDSGFYLCAWDLIGGTGSTDTQYFGPGTRLTVL.

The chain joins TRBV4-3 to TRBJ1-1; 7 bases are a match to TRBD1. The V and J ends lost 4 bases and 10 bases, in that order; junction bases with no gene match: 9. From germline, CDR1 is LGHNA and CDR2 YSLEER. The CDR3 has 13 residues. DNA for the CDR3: TGCGCCAGCAGCCGAGGGGACAGTAGTGGAGCTTTCTTT. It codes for CASSRGDSSGAFF.

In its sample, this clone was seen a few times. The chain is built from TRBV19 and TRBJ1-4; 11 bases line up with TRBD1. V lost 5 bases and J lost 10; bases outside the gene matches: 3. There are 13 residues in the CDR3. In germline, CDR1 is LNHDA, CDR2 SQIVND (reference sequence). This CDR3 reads CASSFGQGAKLFF. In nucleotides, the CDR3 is TGTGCCAGTAGTTTCGGACAGGGGGCAAAACTGTTTTTT.

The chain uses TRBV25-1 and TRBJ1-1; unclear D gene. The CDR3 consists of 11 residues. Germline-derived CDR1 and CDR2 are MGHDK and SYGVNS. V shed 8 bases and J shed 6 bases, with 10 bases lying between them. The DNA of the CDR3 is TGTGCCAGCGTCACCGGCCCTGAAGCTTTCTTT. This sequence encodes CASVTGPEAFF.

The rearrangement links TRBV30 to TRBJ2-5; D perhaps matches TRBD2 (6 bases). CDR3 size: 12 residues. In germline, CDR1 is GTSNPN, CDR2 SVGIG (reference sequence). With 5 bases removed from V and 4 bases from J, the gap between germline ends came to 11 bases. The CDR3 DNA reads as TGTGCCTGGTCGGACTACATAGAGACCCAGTACTTC. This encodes CAWSDYIETQYF.

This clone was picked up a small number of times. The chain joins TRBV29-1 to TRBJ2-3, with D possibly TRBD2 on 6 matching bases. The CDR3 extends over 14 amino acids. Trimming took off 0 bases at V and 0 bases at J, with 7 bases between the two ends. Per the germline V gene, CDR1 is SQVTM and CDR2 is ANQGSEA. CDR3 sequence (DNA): TGCAGCGTTGAAGAGGGGACTAGCACAGATACGCAGTATTTT. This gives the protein CSVEEGTSTDTQYF.